This T cell receptor beta chain emerged from a study of blood T cell repertoires in COVID-19. Whole-study context: Sites across the United States, Italy and Spain contributed samples from acute and convalescent COVID-19.

The CDR3 runs to 10 residues. Germline CDR1 and CDR2: SGHKS and YYEKEE (reference sequence). Produced via immunoSEQ multiplex PCR; TCRdb's table is partial and in-frame only. The data hold over 200,000 clones, with 87% observed a single time. The receptor was derived from a man between 35 and 55 years old with active or convalescent COVID-19. The chain couples TRBV5-5 to TRBJ2-1; D call uncertain. Input material: peripheral blood. The CDR3 protein is CPPCFNEQFF. The CDR3, as DNA: TGTCCCCCCTGTTTCAATGAGCAGTTCTTC.